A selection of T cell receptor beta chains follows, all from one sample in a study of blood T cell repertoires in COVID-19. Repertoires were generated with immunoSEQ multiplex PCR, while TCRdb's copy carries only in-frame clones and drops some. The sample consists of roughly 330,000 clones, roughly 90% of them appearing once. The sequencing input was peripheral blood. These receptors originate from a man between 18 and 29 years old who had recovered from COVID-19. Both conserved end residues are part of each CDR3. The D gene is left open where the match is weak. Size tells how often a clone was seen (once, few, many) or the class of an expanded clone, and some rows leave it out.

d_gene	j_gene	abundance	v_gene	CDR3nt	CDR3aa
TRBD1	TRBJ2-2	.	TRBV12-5	TGTGCTAGTGGGGCCGGGACAGGCACCGGGGAGCTGTTTTTT	CASGAGTGTGELFF
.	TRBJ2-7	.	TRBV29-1	TGCAGCGTTGTCATGGGGTTTGGGGCCGCCTACGAGCAGTACTTC	CSVVMGFGAAYEQYF
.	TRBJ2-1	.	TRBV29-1	TGCAGCGTTGACGGGGGAACCTACAATGAGCAGTTCTTC	CSVDGGTYNEQFF
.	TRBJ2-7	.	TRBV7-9	TGTGCCAGCAGCTCAGCCTACGAGCAGTACTTC	CASSSAYEQYF
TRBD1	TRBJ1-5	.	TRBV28	TGTGCCAGCAGTCCCCCAGGGGGATTTAATCAGCCCCAGCATTTT	CASSPPGGFNQPQHF
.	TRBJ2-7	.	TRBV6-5	TGTGCCAGCAGTCCTCTAGCGTTTAGCTACGAGCAGTACTTC	CASSPLAFSYEQYF
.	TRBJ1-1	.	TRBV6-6	TGTGCCAGCAGTTACGGGGGGGCAAATACTGAAGCTTTCTTT	CASSYGGANTEAFF
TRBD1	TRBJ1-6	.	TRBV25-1	TGTGCCAGCAGTGACGCCGTAGGGACAGGGACAAGAGATTCACCCCTCCACTTT	CASSDAVGTGTRDSPLHF
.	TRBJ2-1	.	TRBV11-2	TGTGCCAGCAGCAATTACCTTCCGACAGGCTACAATGAGCAGTTCTTC	CASSNYLPTGYNEQFF
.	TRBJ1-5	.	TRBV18	TGTGCCAGCTCACCTGTGGAAGGAGATCAGCCCCAGCATTTT	CASSPVEGDQPQHF
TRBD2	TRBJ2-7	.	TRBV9	TGTGCCAGCAGCGTAGGTCCGGGGGGGGCCAACGAGCAGTACTTC	CASSVGPGGANEQYF
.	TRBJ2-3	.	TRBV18	TGTGCCAGCTCACCACGAACTACGCGGGGACGGACAGATACGCAGTATTTT	CASSPRTTRGRTDTQYF
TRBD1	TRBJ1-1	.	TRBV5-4	TGTGCCAGCAGCCATGGGGTAGGGGGCCTAGCTGAAGCTTTCTTT	CASSHGVGGLAEAFF
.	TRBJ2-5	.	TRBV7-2	TGTGCCAGCAACCTGGGGCCGGGAGAGACCCAGTACTTC	CASNLGPGETQYF
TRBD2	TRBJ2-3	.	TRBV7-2	TGTGCCAGCAGCTTAGCACTAGCGGGGGGCGGTGCTAGCACAGATACGCAGTATTTT	CASSLALAGGGASTDTQYF
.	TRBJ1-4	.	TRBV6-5	TGTGCCAGCAGTTACTCGTTTGGGCATACTAATGAAAAACTGTTTTTT	CASSYSFGHTNEKLFF
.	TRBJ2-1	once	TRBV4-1	TGCGCCAGCAGCCAAGGGGGAGCTTTTAATGAGCAGTTCTTC	CASSQGGAFNEQFF
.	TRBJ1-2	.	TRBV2	TGTGCCAGCAAATCAGGGTTGGCGAACTATGGCTACACCTTC	CASKSGLANYGYTF
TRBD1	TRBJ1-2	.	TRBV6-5	TGTGCCAGCAGTTTGGCGGGACAGGCTCCTAACTATGGCTACACCTTC	CASSLAGQAPNYGYTF
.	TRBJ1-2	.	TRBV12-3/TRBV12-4	TGTGCCAGCAGTTCCTGGACAGACTATGGCTACACCTTC	CASSSWTDYGYTF
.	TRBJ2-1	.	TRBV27	TGTGCCAGCAGTCCTTATTTGAGCTCCTACAATGAGCAGTTCTTC	CASSPYLSSYNEQFF
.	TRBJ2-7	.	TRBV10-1	TGCGCCAGCAGAGACCGACAGCGCTACTACGAGCAGTACTTC	CASRDRQRYYEQYF
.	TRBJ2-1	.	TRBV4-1	TGCGCCAGCAGCCAAGCCCCTTCGACTGTGGTCATAGGGCAGTTCTTC	CASSQAPSTVVIGQFF
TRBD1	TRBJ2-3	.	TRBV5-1	TGCGCCAGCAGCCAAGATGACAGACAGGGCCGTTCAGATACGCAGTATTTT	CASSQDDRQGRSDTQYF
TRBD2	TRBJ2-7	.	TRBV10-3	TGTGCCATCAGTGAGTCCCGGACTAGCGGGAGCTCCTACGAGCAGTACTTC	CAISESRTSGSSYEQYF
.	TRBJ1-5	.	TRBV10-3	TGTGCCATCAGAGGTGGGCAGCCCAATCAGCCCCAGCATTTT	CAIRGGQPNQPQHF
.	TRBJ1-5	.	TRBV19	TGTGCCAGTAGTATAGGGAGTAGCAATCAGCCCCAGCATTTT	CASSIGSSNQPQHF
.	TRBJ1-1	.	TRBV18	TGTGCCAGCTCACCCATAGGACAGAAGAACACTGAAGCTTTCTTT	CASSPIGQKNTEAFF
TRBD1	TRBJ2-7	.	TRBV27	TGTGCCAGCAGTTCGGGACAGGGGGCTCGATACGAGCAGTACTTC	CASSSGQGARYEQYF
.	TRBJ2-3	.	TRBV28	TGTGCCAGCACAGGGGGCACAGATACGCAGTATTTT	CASTGGTDTQYF
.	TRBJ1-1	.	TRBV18	TGTGCCAGCTCACCAGCAGGACAGTCTGAAGCTTTCTTT	CASSPAGQSEAFF